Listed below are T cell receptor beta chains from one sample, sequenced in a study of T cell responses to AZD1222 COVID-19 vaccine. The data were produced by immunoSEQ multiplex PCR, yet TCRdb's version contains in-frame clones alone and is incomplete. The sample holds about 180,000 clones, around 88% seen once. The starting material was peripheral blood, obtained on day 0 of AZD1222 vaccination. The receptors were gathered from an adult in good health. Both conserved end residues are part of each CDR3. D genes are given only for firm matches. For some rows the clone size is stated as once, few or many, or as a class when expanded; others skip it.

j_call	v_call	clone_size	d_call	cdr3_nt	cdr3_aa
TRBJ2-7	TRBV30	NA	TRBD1	TGTGCCTGGGCTGGGGACAGTGGCTACGAGCAGTACTTC	CAWAGDSGYEQYF
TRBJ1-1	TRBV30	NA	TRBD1	TGTGCCGGACAGGACACTGAAGCTTTCTTT	CAGQDTEAFF
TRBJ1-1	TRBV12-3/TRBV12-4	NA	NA	TGTGCCAGCAGTAATGCAAACACTGAAGCTTTCTTT	CASSNANTEAFF
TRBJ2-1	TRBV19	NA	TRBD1	TGTGCCAGCATAAACCCCAGCCTTACAGGGGGCCATGAGCAGTTCTTC	CASINPSLTGGHEQFF
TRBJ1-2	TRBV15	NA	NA	TGTGCCACCAGAGTTGGGCGGGGATCGAACTATGGCTACACCTTC	CATRVGRGSNYGYTF
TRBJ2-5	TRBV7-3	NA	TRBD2	TGTGCCAGCAGCCCTAGCGGGGCCTCGGGTGAGACCCAGTACTTC	CASSPSGASGETQYF
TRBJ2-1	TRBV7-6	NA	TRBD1	TGTGCCAGCAGCACCCTCAGGGGGCAGGTCTACAATGAGCAGTTCTTC	CASSTLRGQVYNEQFF
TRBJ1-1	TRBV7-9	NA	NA	TGTGCCAGCAGCTTATTTAACAGGGCCCCTGAAGCTTTCTTT	CASSLFNRAPEAFF
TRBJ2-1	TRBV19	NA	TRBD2	TGTGCCAGTAGGGCCACCGGCGGGGGGGCGAGCAATGAGCAGTTCTTC	CASRATGGGASNEQFF
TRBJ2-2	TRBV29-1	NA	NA	TGCAGCGTGACGGCAGGGAGTGGGGCCGGGGAGCTGTTTTTT	CSVTAGSGAGELFF
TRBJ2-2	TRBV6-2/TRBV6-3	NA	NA	TGTGCCAGCAGTTACTATTCGGTCCTTGGGACCGGGGAGCTGTTTTTT	CASSYYSVLGTGELFF
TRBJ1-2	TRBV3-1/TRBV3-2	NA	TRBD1	TGTGCCAGCAGCCATTGGGACAGGGAGGACTATGGCTACACCTTC	CASSHWDREDYGYTF
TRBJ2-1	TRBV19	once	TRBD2	TGTGCCAGTAGTCGTACCTTAGCGGGGGGGTCCAATGAGCAGTTCTTC	CASSRTLAGGSNEQFF
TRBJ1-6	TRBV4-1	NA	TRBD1	TGCGCCAGCAGCCAGGGACAGGGGGCGCGAAATTCACCCCTCCACTTT	CASSQGQGARNSPLHF
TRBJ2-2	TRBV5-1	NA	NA	TGCGCCAGCAGCTTGGACCCCGGGAAAAGGGATACCGGGGAGCTGTTTTTT	CASSLDPGKRDTGELFF
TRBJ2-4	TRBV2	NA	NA	TGTGCCAGCAGTTTCGGACAGGAGGGGGAAAACATTCAGTACTTC	CASSFGQEGENIQYF
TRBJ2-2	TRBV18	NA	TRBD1	TGTGCCAGCTCACCCGGACAGGATATCACCGGGGAGCTGTTTTTT	CASSPGQDITGELFF
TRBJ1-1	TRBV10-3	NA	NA	TGTGCCATCAGTGGCCTGCTGAGGGACACTGAAGCTTTCTTT	CAISGLLRDTEAFF
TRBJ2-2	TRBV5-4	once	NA	TGTGCCAGCAGCTCCTACACCACCGGGGAGCTGTTTTTT	CASSSYTTGELFF
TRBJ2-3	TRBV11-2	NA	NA	TGTGCCAGCAGCTTAGTATCGCACGAGGGATGGAGGACAGATACACAGTATTTT	CASSLVSHEGWRTDTQYF
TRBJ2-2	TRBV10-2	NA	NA	TGCGCCAGCACTCAAGTGGGCCAGACAGCTTCGAACACCGGGGAGCTGTTTTTT	CASTQVGQTASNTGELFF
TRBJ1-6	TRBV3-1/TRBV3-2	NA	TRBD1	TGTGCCAGCAGCCAAAACCGGGACAGCGTGTGTAATTCACCCCTCCACTTT	CASSQNRDSVCNSPLHF
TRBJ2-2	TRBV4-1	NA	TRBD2	TGCGCCAGCAGCCTCACTAGCGGGGGGGTGGTAAGGGAGCTGTTTTTT	CASSLTSGGVVRELFF
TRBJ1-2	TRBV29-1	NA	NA	TGCAGCGTTGAGCCCCCCGGCCTTAACTATGGCTACACCTTC	CSVEPPGLNYGYTF
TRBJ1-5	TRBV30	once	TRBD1	TGTGCCTGGAGTGGGGACAGAGTTAGCAATCAGCCCCAGCATTTT	CAWSGDRVSNQPQHF
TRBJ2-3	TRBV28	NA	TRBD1	TGTGCCAGCAGTCCGACCAGGACAGGGATGGAAGATACGCAGTATTTT	CASSPTRTGMEDTQYF
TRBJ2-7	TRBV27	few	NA	TGTGCCAGCAGTTACGACAGAGGTTCCTACGAGCAGTACTTC	CASSYDRGSYEQYF
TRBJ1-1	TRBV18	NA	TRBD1	TGTGCCAGCTCACCAGGGACAGGGTTGGGGTACACTGAAGCTTTCTTT	CASSPGTGLGYTEAFF
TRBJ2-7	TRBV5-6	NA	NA	TGTGCCAGCAGCTTGGGTCCCAGGGGCTCCTACGAGCAGTACTTC	CASSLGPRGSYEQYF
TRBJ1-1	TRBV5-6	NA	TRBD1	TGTGCCAGCAGCCCATCGACAGGGGGCGATACTGAAGCTTTCTTT	CASSPSTGGDTEAFF
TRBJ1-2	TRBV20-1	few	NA	TGCAGTGCTAGGGATAACTATGGCTACACCTTC	CSARDNYGYTF
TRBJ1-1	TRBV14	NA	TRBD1	TGTGCCAGCAGCCAAGTTTATCAGGGGGCTGGGACTTTCTTT	CASSQVYQGAGTFF
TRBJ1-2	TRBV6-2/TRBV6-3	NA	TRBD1	TGTGCCAGCAGTCTACAGGGGGCTTACGGCTATGGCTACACCTTC	CASSLQGAYGYGYTF
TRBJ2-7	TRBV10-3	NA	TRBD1	TGTGCCATCAGTGAGTTCGGGACAGGGGGCTACGAGCAGTACTTC	CAISEFGTGGYEQYF
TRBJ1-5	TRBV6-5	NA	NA	TGTGCCAGCAGTCTAGATAGGAATAGCAATCAGCCCCAGCATTTT	CASSLDRNSNQPQHF
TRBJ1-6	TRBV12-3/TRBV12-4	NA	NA	TGTGCCAGCAGTTTGGACAGTAATTCACCCCTCCACTTT	CASSLDSNSPLHF
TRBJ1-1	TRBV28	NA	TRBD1	TGTGCCAGCAGTTACGGACAGGTTGGGGCTTTCTTT	CASSYGQVGAFF
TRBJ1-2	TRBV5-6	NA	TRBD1	TGTGCCAGCAGCCCGGGCGGGACAGCCTATGGCTACACCTTC	CASSPGGTAYGYTF
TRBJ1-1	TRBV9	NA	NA	TGTGCCAGCAGCCCATCCGATTGGCCTGAAGCTTTCTTT	CASSPSDWPEAFF
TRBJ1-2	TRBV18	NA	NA	TGTGCCAGCTCAGGCAGGGACTATGGCTACACCTTC	CASSGRDYGYTF
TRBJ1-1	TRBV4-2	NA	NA	TGTGCCAGCAGCTTAAGAACAGGGGAAGCTTTCTTT	CASSLRTGEAFF
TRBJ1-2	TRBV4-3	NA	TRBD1	TGCGCCAGCAGCCGAGAACAGGGGGCCGGCTATGGCTACACCTTC	CASSREQGAGYGYTF
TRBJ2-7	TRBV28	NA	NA	TGTGCCAGCAGTCTCAAATCTTCGGCCGTCCCCTACGAGCAGTACTTC	CASSLKSSAVPYEQYF
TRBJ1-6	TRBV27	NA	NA	TGTGCCAGCAGTTTATCAGGACAGACTGATAATTCACCCCTCCACTTT	CASSLSGQTDNSPLHF
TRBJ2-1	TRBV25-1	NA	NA	TGTGCCAGCAGTTACGAAGGGCCCCCCTACAATGAGCAGTTCTTC	CASSYEGPPYNEQFF
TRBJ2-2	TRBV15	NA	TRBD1	TGTGCCACCAGCAGGACAGGGCGAACCGGGGAGCTGTTTTTT	CATSRTGRTGELFF
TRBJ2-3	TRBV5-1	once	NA	TGCGCCAGCAGCTTTGACGGGGGAAGCACAGATACGCAGTATTTT	CASSFDGGSTDTQYF
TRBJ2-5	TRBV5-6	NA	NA	TGTGCCAGCAGCTTTGGCCCATCTGCCCAGTACTTC	CASSFGPSAQYF
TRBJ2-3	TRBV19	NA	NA	TGTGCCAGTAGCCTCCGGGACCTCCCCACAGATACGCAGTATTTT	CASSLRDLPTDTQYF
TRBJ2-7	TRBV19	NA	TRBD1	TGTGCCAGTAGTCCCGGGACAGTGTTAGAACAGTACTTC	CASSPGTVLEQYF
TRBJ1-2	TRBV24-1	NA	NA	TGTGCCACCAGTGACAGCGGACACCTTCGTGGCTACACCTTC	CATSDSGHLRGYTF
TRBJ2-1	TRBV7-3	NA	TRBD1	TGTGCCAGCAGCTTAAGGGGACAGGACTATGACTTTAGCTCCTACAATGAGCAGTTCTTC	CASSLRGQDYDFSSYNEQFF
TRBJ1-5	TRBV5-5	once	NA	TGTGCCAGCAGCTTCAGGGAGGAATGGAATCAGCCCCAGCATTTT	CASSFREEWNQPQHF
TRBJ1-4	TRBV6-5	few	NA	TGTGCCAGCAGGGCAGGGGCAGAAAAACTGTTTTTT	CASRAGAEKLFF
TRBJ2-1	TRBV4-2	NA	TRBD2	TGTGCCAGCAGCTATAGACTAGCGGGGGGGAATGAGCAGTTCTTC	CASSYRLAGGNEQFF
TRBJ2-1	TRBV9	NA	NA	TGTGCCAGCAGCGTAGAGGGGGATTACAATGAGCAGTTCTTC	CASSVEGDYNEQFF
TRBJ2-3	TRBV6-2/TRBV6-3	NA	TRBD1	TGTGCCAGCAGTTACTCGCCGGGACAGGGTGGAAATACGCAGTATTTT	CASSYSPGQGGNTQYF
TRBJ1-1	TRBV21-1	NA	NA	TGTGCCAGCAGCAATCAGAACACTGAAGCTTTCTTT	CASSNQNTEAFF
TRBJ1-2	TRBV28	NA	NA	TGTGCCAGCTATCAGAAAGGAAAAGGGGGCTACACCTTC	CASYQKGKGGYTF